Listed below are T cell receptor beta chains from one sample, sequenced in a study of blood T cell repertoires in COVID-19. The assay was immunoSEQ multiplex PCR, and TCRdb's table has in-frame clones only and misses some. The sample holds hundreds of thousands of clones, 70% to 90% seen once. The sample was peripheral blood. These receptors were obtained from a woman in her 40s who had recovered from COVID-19. Each CDR3 is given with its conserved first and last residue. D genes are given only for firm matches. Expanded clones are given a class, and other clones once, few, many or no size at all.

J,V,size,D,length,CDR3,DNA
TRBJ1-2,TRBV6-1,-,-,15,CASSEAILLSGGYTF,TGTGCCAGCAGTGAAGCTATTTTACTGTCCGGTGGCTACACCTTC
TRBJ1-4,TRBV14,-,TRBD1,21,CASSPRLSNPGQAATNEKLFF,TGTGCCAGCAGCCCCCGTTTATCCAACCCGGGACAGGCCGCAACTAATGAAAAACTGTTTTTT
TRBJ1-2,TRBV28,once,-,13,CASSFMDSHGYTF,TGTGCCAGCAGTTTCATGGACAGTCATGGCTACACCTTC
TRBJ2-2,TRBV5-4,-,-,15,CASSLGLEYTGELFF,TGTGCCAGCAGCTTGGGACTGGAGTACACCGGGGAGCTGTTTTTT
TRBJ2-7,TRBV13,-,TRBD2,15,CASSSPGLAVYEQYF,TGTGCCAGCAGCTCACCGGGACTAGCGGTCTACGAGCAGTACTTC
TRBJ2-1,TRBV18,-,-,13,CASSPKQGGEQFF,TGTGCCAGCTCACCCAAACAGGGTGGTGAGCAGTTCTTC
TRBJ2-1,TRBV5-5,-,TRBD2,17,CASSRTYSGEGYNEQFF,TGTGCCAGCAGTCGTACCTATAGCGGGGAGGGTTACAATGAGCAGTTCTTC
TRBJ2-1,TRBV19,-,-,16,CASSIRQGFSYNEQFF,TGTGCCAGTAGTATCCGGCAGGGGTTCTCCTACAATGAGCAGTTCTTC
TRBJ1-6,TRBV25-1,few,-,13,CASGAGNNSPLHF,TGTGCCAGCGGTGCAGGGAATAATTCACCCCTCCACTTT
TRBJ2-1,TRBV11-3,-,-,12,CASSLDSGEQFF,TGTGCCAGCAGCTTAGACAGTGGTGAGCAGTTCTTC
TRBJ1-5,TRBV19,-,-,16,CASSTFGSNSNQPQHF,TGTGCCAGTAGTACTTTCGGGAGTAATAGCAATCAGCCCCAGCATTTT
TRBJ2-7,TRBV11-2,once,TRBD1,13,CASSLGQGNEQYF,TGTGCCAGCAGCCTAGGACAGGGAAACGAGCAGTACTTC
TRBJ2-7,TRBV30,-,TRBD1,14,CAWGRDRVSHEQYF,TGTGCCTGGGGCCGGGACAGGGTATCCCACGAGCAGTACTTC
TRBJ1-2,TRBV3-1/TRBV3-2,-,TRBD1,13,CASSRTGSYGYTF,TGTGCCAGCAGCCGGACAGGGAGCTATGGCTACACCTTC
TRBJ2-3,TRBV3-1/TRBV3-2,once,TRBD1,19,CASSQTKGQGAYDADTQYF,TGTGCCAGCAGCCAAACTAAGGGACAGGGGGCGTATGACGCAGATACGCAGTATTTT
TRBJ2-5,TRBV7-9,-,-,12,CATRPGLETQYF,TGTGCCACCCGTCCAGGGTTAGAGACCCAGTACTTC
TRBJ1-2,TRBV3-1/TRBV3-2,-,TRBD1,16,CASSLSGTGVGYGYTF,TGTGCCAGCAGCTTATCCGGGACAGGGGTTGGGTATGGCTACACCTTC
TRBJ2-2,TRBV24-1,-,-,16,CATSDLVGVNTGELFF,TGTGCCACCAGTGATTTGGTCGGGGTAAACACCGGGGAGCTGTTTTTT
TRBJ2-3,TRBV11-3,-,-,14,CASSARQGTDTQYF,TGTGCCAGCAGCGCCCGACAGGGCACAGATACGCAGTATTTT
TRBJ1-2,TRBV19,-,TRBD1,16,CASSSPTGTGGYGYTF,TGTGCCAGTAGTTCACCGACCGGGACAGGGGGCTATGGCTACACCTTC
TRBJ2-1,TRBV27,-,TRBD2,18,CASSRGVGSGGSYNEQFF,TGTGCCAGCAGTCGGGGGGTGGGTAGCGGGGGTTCATACAATGAGCAGTTCTTC
TRBJ1-6,TRBV28,few,TRBD1,15,CASSSLQGDNSPLHF,TGTGCCAGCAGTTCTCTACAGGGGGATAATTCACCCCTCCACTTT
TRBJ2-1,TRBV6-4,-,TRBD2,15,CASSDTLTSKSEQFF,TGTGCCAGCAGTGACACGCTGACTAGCAAGAGTGAGCAGTTCTTC
TRBJ1-6,TRBV3-1/TRBV3-2,-,-,15,CASSRHRGRDSPLHF,TGTGCCAGCAGCCGTCACCGGGGTAGAGATTCACCCCTCCACTTT
TRBJ2-3,TRBV27,-,TRBD2,16,CASSLSGGASTDTQYF,TGTGCCAGCAGTTTAAGCGGGGGGGCCAGCACAGATACGCAGTATTTT
TRBJ2-4,TRBV6-6,few,-,15,CASSYSTGQKNIQYF,TGTGCCAGCAGTTACTCGACCGGACAGAAAAACATTCAGTACTTC
TRBJ2-1,TRBV7-9,-,TRBD2,16,CASSLIAGGKYNEQFF,TGTGCCAGCAGCCTAATAGCGGGGGGAAAATACAATGAGCAGTTCTTC
TRBJ1-6,TRBV6-6,-,TRBD1,16,CASRPPGGVANSPLHF,TGTGCCAGCAGACCCCCAGGGGGTGTCGCGAATTCACCCCTCCACTTT
TRBJ2-4,TRBV10-3,-,-,17,CAISEFGSFGSKNIQYF,TGTGCCATCAGTGAGTTCGGGAGCTTTGGTTCCAAAAACATTCAGTACTTC
TRBJ1-1,TRBV4-1,once,-,15,CASSQAPQGGTEAFF,TGCGCCAGCAGCCAAGCCCCACAGGGTGGCACTGAAGCTTTCTTT
TRBJ1-1,TRBV28,-,TRBD1,11,CASSGQGRFFF,TGTGCCAGCAGCGGACAGGGGAGGTTTTTCTTT
TRBJ1-3,TRBV21-1,-,-,17,CASSKAGPFYSGNTIYF,TGTGCCAGCAGCAAAGCTGGGCCCTTCTACTCTGGAAACACCATATATTTT
TRBJ1-6,TRBV5-4,once,-,16,CASRPSSTGFDSPLHF,TGTGCCAGCAGGCCCTCTTCGACAGGTTTTGACTCACCCCTCCACTTT
TRBJ2-5,TRBV14,-,-,15,CASSQSALVQETQYF,TGTGCCAGCAGCCAATCCGCACTGGTCCAAGAGACCCAGTACTTC
TRBJ2-7,TRBV13,-,-,14,CASSLVTGPHEQYF,TGTGCCAGCAGCTTAGTCACAGGGCCCCACGAGCAGTACTTC
TRBJ1-4,TRBV2,-,-,14,CASKRVATNEKLFF,TGTGCCAGCAAACGGGTTGCAACTAATGAAAAACTGTTTTTT
TRBJ2-1,TRBV6-2/TRBV6-3,-,TRBD2,12,CASSRTSIEQFF,TGTGCCAGCAGTAGGACTAGCATTGAGCAGTTCTTC
TRBJ1-5,TRBV2,-,-,13,CASSIRYDQPQHF,TGTGCCAGCAGCATCCGGTACGATCAGCCCCAGCATTTT
TRBJ1-6,TRBV11-3,-,-,14,CASSLTTGDSPLHF,TGTGCCAGCAGCTTAACGACAGGAGATTCACCCCTCCACTTT
TRBJ2-3,TRBV2,-,-,13,CASRKESTDTQYF,TGTGCCAGCAGAAAGGAGAGCACAGATACGCAGTATTTT
TRBJ1-2,TRBV5-1,-,-,15,CASSLSTVGNYGYTF,TGCGCCAGCAGCTTGTCCACAGTCGGAAACTATGGCTACACCTTC
TRBJ2-7,TRBV3-1/TRBV3-2,-,TRBD2,15,CASSLGLAGGHEQYF,TGTGCCAGCAGCCTGGGACTAGCGGGAGGTCACGAGCAGTACTTC
TRBJ2-1,TRBV29-1,-,-,14,CSVRSYTFSNEQFF,TGCAGCGTTCGGAGTTATACTTTTAGCAATGAGCAGTTCTTC
TRBJ1-4,TRBV7-9,-,TRBD1,16,CASSFRGQETWEKLFF,TGTGCCAGCAGCTTCAGAGGACAGGAGACGTGGGAAAAACTGTTTTTT
TRBJ2-1,TRBV19,-,TRBD2,15,CASTAGGRSINEQFF,TGTGCCAGTACCGCGGGAGGTAGATCAATCAATGAGCAGTTCTTC
TRBJ1-2,TRBV7-2,-,-,15,CASSLISGRADGYTF,TGTGCCAGCAGCTTAATTTCTGGGAGGGCCGATGGCTACACCTTC
TRBJ2-7,TRBV28,-,-,16,CASSLIAGQGIYEQYF,TGTGCCAGCAGTTTGATCGCTGGGCAGGGCATCTACGAGCAGTACTTC
TRBJ2-5,TRBV4-3,-,-,16,CASSQDDSDYQETQYF,TGCGCCAGCAGCCAAGATGATTCGGACTATCAAGAGACCCAGTACTTC
TRBJ2-1,TRBV11-2,-,-,16,CASSLGVLQAGNEQFF,TGTGCCAGCAGCTTAGGGGTGTTGCAAGCGGGCAATGAGCAGTTCTTC
TRBJ2-3,TRBV5-1,-,TRBD2,14,CASSLRAGSDTQYF,TGCGCCAGCAGCTTGCGAGCGGGGTCAGATACGCAGTATTTT
TRBJ1-4,TRBV28,-,-,15,CASSLWRGSDEKLFF,TGTGCCAGCAGTTTATGGCGGGGATCGGATGAAAAACTGTTTTTT
TRBJ2-3,TRBV6-5,-,-,15,CASRRGGPSTDTQYF,TGTGCCAGCAGACGTGGGGGCCCTAGCACAGATACGCAGTATTTT
TRBJ2-1,TRBV5-8,-,TRBD1,15,CASSFRGQGFNEQFF,TGTGCCAGCAGCTTTAGGGGACAGGGTTTCAATGAGCAGTTCTTC
TRBJ1-2,TRBV15,-,-,13,CATRGGAGYGYTF,TGTGCCACCAGGGGGGGGGCGGGCTATGGCTACACCTTC